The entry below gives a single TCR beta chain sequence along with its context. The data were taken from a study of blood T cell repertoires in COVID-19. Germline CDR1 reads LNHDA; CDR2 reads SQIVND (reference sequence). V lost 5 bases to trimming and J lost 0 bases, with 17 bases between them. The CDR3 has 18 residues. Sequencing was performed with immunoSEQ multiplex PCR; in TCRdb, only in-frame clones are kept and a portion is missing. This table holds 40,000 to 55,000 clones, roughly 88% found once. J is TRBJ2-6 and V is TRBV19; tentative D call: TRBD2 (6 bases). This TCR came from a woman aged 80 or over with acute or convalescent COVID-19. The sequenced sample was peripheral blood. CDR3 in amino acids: CASSPSYGTFSGANVLTF. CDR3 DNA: TGTGCCAGTAGTCCCAGCTACGGGACTTTCTCTGGGGCCAACGTCCTGACTTTC.